This T cell receptor beta chain was sequenced during a study of blood T cells in healthy people across ages. Primers used in a second PCR of about 6 to 11 cycles were a sample-barcoded 5' primer and a J-beta primer mix. TCRdb redid the calling of the 5' RACE reads with MiXCR, one entry per CDR3 protein. This sample has 750,000 to 950,000 distinct CDR3 sequences, with 20% to 30% found just once. With 5 bases clipped from V and 4 bases from J, the junction kept 7 bases outside the gene matches. This CDR3 comprises 15 residues. These same records also appear under a second study, on T cells of mothers and their children. That source notes: Mother-child pairs who were related displayed a slightly higher overlap than unrelated pairs, a difference that was non-significant.

The chain combines TRBV12-3 or TRBV12-4 with TRBJ2-1; 8 bases are shared with TRBD2. The material sequenced was blood. The origin of this receptor is a boy younger than 18 in good health. This chain's CDR3 is CASSALAGRYNEQFF. CDR3 sequence (DNA): TGTGCCAGCAGTGCTCTAGCGGGCAGATACAATGAGCAGTTCTTC.